This T cell receptor (beta chain) was retrieved from a study of breast tumors, draining lymph nodes, adjacent tissues. Points from the study as a whole: Tumor T cell lymph node origin was a supported hypothesis, not proven. Tumor and nontumor repertoires were significantly more similar in luminal-like than in basal-like breast cancer. Tumor repertoires ranked between lymph nodes and nontumor tissue in diversity, with V and J gene preferences. Most tumor T cells seemingly derive from lymph node, then expand in tumor.

TCRdb called the multiplex PCR reads again in MiXCR, with one record for every CDR3 protein. The data show roughly 14,000 distinct CDR3 sequences, roughly 55% seen once. This clonotype occurred a few times. Antigen unknown. The germline gives CDR1 DFQATT, CDR2 SNEGSKA (reference sequence). CDR3 length equals 8 residues. V and J are TRBV20-1 and TRBJ1-6; no firm D call. Sequences were obtained from tumor-adjacent breast tissue. This TCR was recovered from a female donor with breast cancer. Some clones in this sample may be carry-over from other donors' samples. The CDR3 coding sequence is TGCGCTAATTCACCCCTCCACTTT. Amino acids: CANSPLHF.